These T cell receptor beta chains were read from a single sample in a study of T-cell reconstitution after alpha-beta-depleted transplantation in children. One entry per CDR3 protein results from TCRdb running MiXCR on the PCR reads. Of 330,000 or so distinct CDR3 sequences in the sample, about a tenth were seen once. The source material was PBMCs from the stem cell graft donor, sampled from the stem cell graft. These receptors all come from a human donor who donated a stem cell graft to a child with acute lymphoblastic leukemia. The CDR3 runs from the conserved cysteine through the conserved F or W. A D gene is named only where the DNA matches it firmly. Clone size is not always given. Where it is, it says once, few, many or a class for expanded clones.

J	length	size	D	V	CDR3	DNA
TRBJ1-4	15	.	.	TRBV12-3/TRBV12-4	CASRHNSGMGEKLFF	TGTGCCAGCAGACATAATTCAGGGATGGGTGAAAAACTGTTTTTT
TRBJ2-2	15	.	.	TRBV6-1	CASSEFEGNTGELFF	TGTGCCAGCAGTGAATTCGAGGGGAACACCGGGGAGCTGTTTTTT
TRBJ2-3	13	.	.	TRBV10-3	CAIRDEWADTQYF	TGTGCCATCAGGGATGAGTGGGCAGATACGCAGTATTTT
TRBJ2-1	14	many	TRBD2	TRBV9	CASSITSGNNEQFF	TGTGCCAGCAGCATTACTAGCGGGAACAATGAGCAGTTCTTC
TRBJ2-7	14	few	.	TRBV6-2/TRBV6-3	CASSYVGASYEQYF	TGTGCCAGCAGTTACGTTGGGGCGTCCTACGAGCAGTACTTC
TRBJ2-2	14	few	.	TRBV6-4	CASSDTTDTGELFF	TGTGCCAGCAGTGACACGACGGACACCGGGGAGCTGTTTTTT
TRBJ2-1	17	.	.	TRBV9	CASSVEGWNSLMDEQFF	TGTGCCAGCAGCGTAGAGGGTTGGAACTCTCTTATGGATGAGCAGTTCTTC
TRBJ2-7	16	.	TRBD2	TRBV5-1	CASSGGSGSASYEQYF	TGCGCCAGCAGCGGGGGTAGCGGGAGCGCGTCCTACGAGCAGTACTTC
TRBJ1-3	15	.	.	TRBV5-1	CASSPNPETGNTIYF	TGCGCCAGCAGCCCCAATCCGGAGACTGGAAACACCATATATTTT
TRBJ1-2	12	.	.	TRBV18	CASSPPSGPHTF	TGTGCCAGCTCACCACCATCCGGGCCTCACACCTTC
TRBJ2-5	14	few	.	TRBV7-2	CASSLEDLGETQYF	TGTGCCAGCAGCTTGGAGGACTTGGGAGAGACCCAGTACTTC
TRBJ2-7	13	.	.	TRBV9	CASSRGLTYEQYF	TGTGCCAGCAGCCGGGGACTGACCTACGAGCAGTACTTC
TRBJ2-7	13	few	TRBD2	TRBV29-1	CSVVASGRPEQYF	TGCAGCGTTGTGGCTAGCGGTAGACCCGAGCAGTACTTC
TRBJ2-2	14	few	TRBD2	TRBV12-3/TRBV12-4	CASTPDGGTGELFF	TGTGCCAGCACCCCGGACGGGGGGACCGGGGAGCTGTTTTTT
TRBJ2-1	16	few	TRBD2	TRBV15	CATTSPGRAVGNEQFF	TGTGCCACCACCTCCCCCGGGAGGGCCGTGGGAAATGAGCAGTTCTTC
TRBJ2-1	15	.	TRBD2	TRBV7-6	CASSLLAGVYNEQFF	TGTGCCAGCAGCTTATTAGCGGGAGTCTACAATGAGCAGTTCTTC
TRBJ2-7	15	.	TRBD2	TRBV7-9	CASSLRPGGGYEQYF	TGTGCCAGCAGCTTACGGCCGGGGGGGGGCTACGAGCAGTACTTC
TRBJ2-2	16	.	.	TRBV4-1	CASSQDPLEGTGELFF	TGCGCCAGCAGCCAAGATCCTCTAGAGGGTACCGGGGAGCTGTTTTTT
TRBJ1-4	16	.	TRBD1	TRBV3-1	CASSQVGTGGDEKLFF	TGTGCCAGCAGCCAAGTCGGGACAGGGGGCGACGAAAAACTGTTTTTT
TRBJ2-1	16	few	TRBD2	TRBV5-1	CASSPGTSGRYDEQFF	TGCGCCAGCAGCCCCGGGACTAGCGGGAGGTACGATGAGCAGTTCTTC
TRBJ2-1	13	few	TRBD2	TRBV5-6	CASSRGTSNEQFF	TGTGCCAGCAGCCGAGGGACTAGCAATGAGCAGTTCTTC
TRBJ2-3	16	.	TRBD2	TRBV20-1	CSASGLATLITDTQYF	TGCAGTGCTTCGGGACTAGCGACCCTTATTACAGATACGCAGTATTTT
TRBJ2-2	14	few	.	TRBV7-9	CASSLRILTGELFF	TGTGCCAGCAGCTTACGGATCCTAACCGGGGAGCTGTTTTTT
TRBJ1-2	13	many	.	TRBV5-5	CASSLLGPRGYTF	TGTGCCAGCAGCTTGCTCGGGCCGAGGGGCTACACCTTC
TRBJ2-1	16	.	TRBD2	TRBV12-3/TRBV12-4	CASSSISGRAKNEQFF	TGTGCCAGCAGCTCCATTAGCGGGAGGGCGAAGAATGAGCAGTTCTTC
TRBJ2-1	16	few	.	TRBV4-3	CASSQDLAETYNEQFF	TGCGCCAGCAGCCAAGATTTAGCGGAGACCTACAATGAGCAGTTCTTC
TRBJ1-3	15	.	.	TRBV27	CAPLGTELSGNTIYF	TGTGCCCCCCTGGGAACCGAACTCTCTGGAAACACCATATATTTT
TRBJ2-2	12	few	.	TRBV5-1	CASSMAAGELFF	TGCGCCAGCTCCATGGCAGCGGGGGAGCTGTTTTTT
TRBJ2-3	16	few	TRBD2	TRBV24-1	CATGETSGRGADTQYF	TGTGCCACCGGAGAAACTAGCGGGAGAGGCGCAGATACGCAGTATTTT
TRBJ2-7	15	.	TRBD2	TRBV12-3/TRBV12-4	CASTKGSWGTNEQYF	TGTGCCAGCACTAAGGGGAGTTGGGGGACTAACGAGCAGTACTTC
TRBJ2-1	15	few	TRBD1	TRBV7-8	CASSSSGGEGNEQFF	TGTGCCAGCAGCTCATCAGGGGGCGAGGGAAATGAGCAGTTCTTC
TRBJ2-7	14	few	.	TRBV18	CASSHGSSSYEQYF	TGTGCCAGCTCTCATGGGTCATCCAGCTACGAGCAGTACTTC
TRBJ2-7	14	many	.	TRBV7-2	CASSLGGATYEQYF	TGTGCCAGCAGCTTAGGGGGGGCCACCTACGAGCAGTACTTC
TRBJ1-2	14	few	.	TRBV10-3	CAIKDKAGGYGYTF	TGTGCCATCAAGGACAAGGCGGGGGGGTACGGCTACACCTTC
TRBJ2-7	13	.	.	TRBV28	CASSLQGSEEQYF	TGTGCCAGCAGTTTACAGGGTTCGGAGGAGCAGTACTTC
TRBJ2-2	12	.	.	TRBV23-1	CAIKDRTGELFF	TGCGCCATCAAGGACCGCACCGGGGAGCTGTTTTTT
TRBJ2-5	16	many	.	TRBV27	CASSSQENRAGETQYF	TGTGCCAGCAGTTCCCAAGAAAACAGGGCGGGAGAGACCCAGTACTTC
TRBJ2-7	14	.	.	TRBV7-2	CASSYGEWGTEQYF	TGTGCCAGCAGCTATGGGGAGTGGGGGACCGAGCAGTACTTC
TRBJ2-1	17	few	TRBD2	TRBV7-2	CASSLQGTSGLGGEQFF	TGTGCCAGCAGCCTCCAAGGGACTAGCGGCTTAGGCGGGGAGCAGTTCTTC
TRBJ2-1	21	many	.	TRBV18	CASSPSFQEKTGNRVNNEQFF	TGTGCCAGCTCACCATCCTTTCAGGAGAAAACCGGGAACCGGGTCAACAATGAGCAGTTCTTC
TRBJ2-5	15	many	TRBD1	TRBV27	CASTSGGTGQETQYF	TGTGCCAGCACTTCAGGGGGAACAGGCCAAGAGACCCAGTACTTC
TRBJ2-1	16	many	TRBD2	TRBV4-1	CASSRTAGGSSNEQFF	TGCGCCAGCAGTCGAACTGCGGGAGGGTCTTCCAATGAGCAGTTCTTC
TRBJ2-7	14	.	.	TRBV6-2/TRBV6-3	CASSYLTGSSEQYF	TGTGCCAGCAGTTACCTTACAGGGTCCTCCGAGCAGTACTTC
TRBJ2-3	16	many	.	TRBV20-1	CSARDLWGPSTDTQYF	TGCAGTGCTAGAGATCTCTGGGGGCCTAGCACAGATACGCAGTATTTT
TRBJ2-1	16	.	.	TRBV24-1	CATSDSQGGGPNEQFF	TGTGCCACCAGTGATTCTCAGGGTGGTGGACCCAATGAGCAGTTCTTC
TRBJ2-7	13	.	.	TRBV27	CASSLESPYEQYF	TGTGCCAGCAGTTTAGAGTCTCCTTACGAGCAGTACTTC
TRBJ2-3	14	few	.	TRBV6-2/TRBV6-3	CASSYQPGGDTQYF	TGTGCCAGCAGTTACCAGCCCGGGGGAGATACGCAGTATTTT
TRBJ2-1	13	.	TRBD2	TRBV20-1	CSGVRGGPHEQFF	TGCAGTGGGGTTAGGGGAGGGCCCCATGAGCAGTTCTTC
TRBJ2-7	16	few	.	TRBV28	CASSLFGLVPSYEQYF	TGTGCCAGCAGTTTATTTGGGCTAGTCCCATCCTACGAGCAGTACTTC
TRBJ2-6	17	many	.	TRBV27	CASGNFDGDSGANVLTF	TGTGCCAGCGGTAACTTTGACGGAGACTCTGGGGCCAACGTCCTGACTTTC
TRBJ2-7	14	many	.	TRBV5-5	CASSLADSPYEQYF	TGTGCCAGCAGCTTGGCAGACAGCCCCTACGAGCAGTACTTC
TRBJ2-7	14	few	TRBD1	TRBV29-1	CSVGAGQGRYEQYF	TGCAGCGTTGGGGCTGGACAGGGCCGCTACGAGCAGTACTTC
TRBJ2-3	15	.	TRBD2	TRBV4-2	CASSQEAGDTDTQYF	TGTGCCAGCAGCCAAGAAGCGGGAGATACAGATACGCAGTATTTT
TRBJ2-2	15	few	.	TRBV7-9	CASSLAGLLTGELFF	TGTGCCAGCAGCTTAGCAGGGCTTCTCACCGGGGAGCTGTTTTTT
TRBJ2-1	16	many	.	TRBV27	CASSSRGGMSYNEQFF	TGTGCCAGCAGTTCTCGTGGCGGGATGTCCTACAATGAGCAGTTCTTC
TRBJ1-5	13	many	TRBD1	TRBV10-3	CAIRTDRAQPQHF	TGTGCCATCAGGACCGACAGGGCTCAGCCCCAGCATTTT
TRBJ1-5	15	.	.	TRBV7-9	CASSLKGEGNQPQHF	TGTGCCAGCAGCTTGAAAGGGGAGGGCAATCAGCCCCAGCATTTT